What follows are 20 T cell receptor beta chains derived from one specimen sequenced in a study of shared clonotypes between healthy human individuals. Profiling relied on immunoSEQ multiplex PCR, and the TCRdb table lists in-frame clones only, not all of them. The data show about 1.5 million clones, with about 98% seen just once and approximately 0.44% held by the top ten. Sequencing was performed on naive CD4+ T cells sorted from blood. As to subset: CD45RA+ positively selected. The source of these receptors is a man aged 25-40 years in good health.

V and J are TRBV7-2 and TRBJ1-1; 11 bases fit TRBD1. CDR1 and CDR2 (germline): SGHTA, FQGNSA. The CDR3 runs to 15 residues. V lost 2 bases to trimming and J lost 4 bases; unmatched junction nucleotides: 3. The DNA for the CDR3 is TGTGCCAGCAGCTTAATCGGGACAGGGGGCACTGAAGCTTTCTTT. This codes for CASSLIGTGGTEAFF.

The chain carries TRBV18 and TRBJ1-1; D is undetermined. Germline-derived CDR1 and CDR2 are KGHSH and LQKENI. The CDR3 has 14 residues. V was pared by 6 bases and J by 0 bases, with 11 bases between. The CDR3 DNA follows: TGTGCCAGCTCCCCATTGGCCTTGAACACTGAAGCTTTCTTT. Its protein is CASSPLALNTEAFF.

The chain recombines TRBV5-4 with TRBJ2-3; no firm D call. Trimming took off 0 bases at V and 0 bases at J, with 11 bases between the two ends. CDR1 and CDR2 from the germline V gene are SGHNT and YYREEE (reference sequence). CDR3 size: 16 residues. In DNA form, the CDR3 reads TGTGCCAGCAGCTTGGTTCCTCTATATAGCACAGATACGCAGTATTTT. It translates to CASSLVPLYSTDTQYF.

V usage is TRBV2 and J usage is TRBJ1-2, with D possibly being TRBD1 (6 bases). The V gene's germline CDR1 is SNHLY and CDR2 FYNNEI. This CDR3 is built from 13 residues. Trimming cost V 4 bases and J 7 bases, with 13 bases left between them. CDR3 in DNA: TGTGCCAGCAGTGGACAGGTGTTTAGTGGCTACACCTTC. Its translation is CASSGQVFSGYTF.

The rearrangement links TRBV10-1 to TRBJ2-1; D gene uncertain. V was cut by 0 bases and J by 10 bases, with 10 bases left in between. Germline V gene lookup returns CDR1 WNHNN and CDR2 SYGVQD (reference sequence). The CDR3 spans 13 residues. CDR3 amino acids: CASSESGSMEQFF. CDR3 nucleotide sequence: TGCGCCAGCAGTGAGTCGGGGTCCATGGAGCAGTTCTTC.

This clone was observed once. As DNA, the CDR3 is TGTGCCAGCTCACTTACCGGGAATGAGCAGTACTTC. As protein: CASSLTGNEQYF. The chain carries TRBV18 and TRBJ2-7; weak D call: TRBD2 (5 bases). Germline V gene lookup returns CDR1 KGHSH and CDR2 LQKENI. V lost 4 bases and J lost 7, with 11 bases in between. There are 12 residues in the CDR3.

The chain couples TRBV7-2 to TRBJ2-3; 8 bases are shared with TRBD2. The CDR3 runs 16 residues. V lost 5 bases and J lost 5; bases outside the gene matches: 12. Germline CDR1 is SGHTA and CDR2 is FQGNSA. CDR3 DNA: TGTGCCAGCAGCCTTCTCGGGGGAAGCGGGGGAGATACGCAGTATTTT. Encoded protein: CASSLLGGSGGDTQYF.

V gene TRBV30 combines with J gene TRBJ2-5; 10 nucleotides agree with TRBD2. CDR1 is GTSNPN and CDR2 is SVGIG in the germline V gene (reference sequence). There are 19 residues in the CDR3. Unmatched junction bases numbered 18, after V lost 4 bases and J lost 1 base. CDR3 amino acids: CAWTLTRTSGKSSQETQYF. CDR3 DNA sequence: TGTGCCTGGACCCTGACCAGAACTAGCGGGAAGAGTAGCCAAGAGACCCAGTACTTC.

In the case of this clone: This sample includes further DNA sequences coding for the same CDR3. The J gene is TRBJ2-3, the V gene TRBV29-1, with D maybe TRBD2 (5 bases). Germline V lookup: CDR1 SQVTM, CDR2 ANQGSEA. Trimming stripped 7 bases from V and 2 bases from J, with 7 bases between. This CDR3 comprises 11 residues. As DNA, the CDR3 is TGCAGCGGCGGGCACACAGATACGCAGTATTTT. Translation: CSGGHTDTQYF.

The chain is built from TRBV7-9 and TRBJ2-1; 13 nucleotides agree with TRBD2. Germline CDR1 SEHNR, CDR2 FQNEAQ (reference sequence). V lost 5 bases, J lost 7 bases, and 5 bases stayed unmatched. The CDR3 is made up of 15 amino acids. CDR3 region: CASSPRTSGRNEQFF. CDR3 nucleotides: TGTGCCAGCAGCCCAAGGACTAGCGGGAGAAATGAGCAGTTCTTC.

The V gene is TRBV30, the J gene TRBJ1-1, with no clear D. The germline V gene encodes CDR1 GTSNPN and CDR2 SVGIG (reference sequence). CDR3 length: 17 residues. Deletions cut 0 bases from V and 2 bases from J, with 19 bases between. Written as DNA, the CDR3 is TGTGCCTGGAGTGTCTTCCTAGGTCCTTTAGATAACACTGAAGCTTTCTTT. Amino acids: CAWSVFLGPLDNTEAFF.

The genes are TRBV7-2 and TRBJ2-5; 8 bases are shared with TRBD2. The V segment lost 4 bases and the J segment 4 bases; nucleotides outside the gene matches: 5. This CDR3 has 14 amino acids. Germline V gene sequence: CDR1 SGHTA, CDR2 FQGNSA. CDR3 DNA: TGTGCCAGCAGCTCGGGACTAGTTCGAGAGACCCAGTACTTC. This gives the protein CASSSGLVRETQYF.

This rearrangement joins TRBV29-1 to TRBJ2-2; 9 nucleotides match TRBD1. The length of the CDR3 is 15 residues. Germline V gene sequence: CDR1 SQVTM, CDR2 ANQGSEA. With V trimmed by 0 bases and J by 6 bases, 5 bases remained unmatched. The CDR3 DNA reads as TGCAGCGTTGAAGACAGGGACAGGGTATCCGGGGAGCTGTTTTTT. Its protein is CSVEDRDRVSGELFF.

CDR3 amino acids: CASTQLVNTEAFF. CDR3 sequence (DNA): TGTGCCAGCACCCAACTAGTAAACACTGAAGCTTTCTTT. The chain employs TRBV28 and TRBJ1-1, with no clear D. The CDR3 sequence is 13 residues long. V was shortened by 7 bases and J by 2 bases, with 11 bases between the two germline ends. Germline V gene lookup returns CDR1 MDHEN and CDR2 SYDVKM.

The V and J genes are TRBV11-2 and TRBJ2-7; TRBD2 aligns across 8 bases. Trimming removed 1 base from V and 4 bases from J; junction bases left unmatched: 6. Looked up from germline, CDR1 is SGHAT and CDR2 is FQNNGV. The CDR3 has 15 amino acids. The DNA for the CDR3 is TGTGCCAGCAGCTTAGTGAGCGGGAGTCCGTACGAGCAGTACTTC. Its protein is CASSLVSGSPYEQYF.

V and J are TRBV7-6 and TRBJ2-1; D is unresolved. The V end lost 2 bases, the J end lost 6 bases, and 11 bases lay between the germline ends. CDR3 length: 14 amino acids. Germline CDR1 reads SGHVS; CDR2 reads FNYEAQ. CDR3: CASSLLGSPNEQFF. CDR3 sequence (DNA): TGTGCCAGCAGCTTACTAGGCTCGCCCAATGAGCAGTTCTTC.

This chain connects TRBV27 to TRBJ2-1; TRBD2 aligns across 9 bases. V was pared by 0 bases and J by 6 bases, with 3 bases of the junction left unmatched. The CDR3 length is 15 residues. Germline values: CDR1 MNHEY, CDR2 SMNVEV (reference sequence). As DNA, the CDR3 is TGTGCCAGCAGTTTATCTAGCGGGAGTCGCAATGAGCAGTTCTTC. Protein product: CASSLSSGSRNEQFF.

The rearrangement joins TRBV5-1 to TRBJ1-4; TRBD1 agrees at 7 bases. The CDR3 runs 16 residues. The J segment lost 2 bases and the V segment lost 5 bases, leaving 9 bases of the junction unmatched. Germline V gene sequence: CDR1 SGHRS, CDR2 YFSETQ. The CDR3 is CASSSGGSATNEKLFF. The CDR3 DNA reads TGCGCCAGCAGTTCAGGGGGAAGCGCGACTAATGAAAAACTGTTTTTT.

V is TRBV30 and J is TRBJ2-3, with a tentative D call TRBD1 (5 bases). The CDR3 is 15 amino acids. Trimming removed 0 bases at V and 5 bases at J, with 15 bases between. Per germline, CDR1 GTSNPN and CDR2 SVGIG (reference sequence). The CDR3, as DNA: TGTGCCTGGAGTGTAAGGCAGGGCGTTAGAGATACGCAGTATTTT. Translated: CAWSVRQGVRDTQYF.

The genes are TRBV5-1 and TRBJ2-1, with 8 nucleotides matching TRBD1. This CDR3 contains 15 residues. Germline CDR1 is SGHRS and CDR2 is YFSETQ. Unmatched junction bases numbered 7, after V lost 3 bases and J lost 5 bases. CDR3 sequence reads: CASSSTGEINNEQFF. In DNA, the CDR3 is TGCGCCAGCAGCTCGACAGGGGAGATAAACAATGAGCAGTTCTTC.